The entry below gives a single T cell receptor beta chain sequence along with its context. The germline V gene has CDR1 KGHSH and CDR2 LQKENI. V dropped 4 bases and J dropped 6; count of bases not matched to a gene: 2. The CDR3 sequence is 14 residues long. Per the original methods: Reference gene primer amplification gave nucleated cell count estimates. Here immunoSEQ multiplex PCR was the method, and the copy in TCRdb shows in-frame clones only, minus some. V, J and clone size reflect that table, while D and trimming were determined from the DNA. The sample yields tens of thousands of clones, more than 75% seen once. This sample is drawn from a study of blood T cell repertoires in COVID-19. Study overall: T cells, B-cell-depleted T cells, or PBMCs provided the cDNA or gDNA that served as material.

The chain combines TRBV18 with TRBJ2-1, with TRBD1 matching over 11 bases. The TCR comes from a human donor with acute or convalescent COVID-19. The donor label of this sample is uncertain. Source material: peripheral blood. CDR3 in amino acids: CASSQDRGRNEQFF. The CDR3 DNA reads as TGTGCCAGCTCACAGGACAGGGGGCGCAATGAGCAGTTCTTC.